One and the same sample provided the 28 T cell receptor beta chains below, sequenced in a study of T cell changes during pregnancy in multiple sclerosis. Repertoires were generated with immunoSEQ multiplex PCR, while TCRdb's copy carries only in-frame clones and drops some. The sample lists some 40,000 clones, roughly 94% occurring once. The specimen comprised peripheral blood, sampled in the third trimester of pregnancy. Receptors were obtained from a female donor with multiple sclerosis, enrolled in a pregnancy study.

The rearrangement uses TRBV30 and TRBJ2-5; 11 bases fit TRBD1. The germline CDR1 and CDR2 sequences are GTSNPN and SVGIG (reference sequence). V was clipped by 2 bases and J by 1 base; unmatched bases: 3. The CDR3 extends over 15 amino acids. Here the CDR3 reads CAWSQGQGAQETQYF. In DNA form, the CDR3 reads TGTGCCTGGAGTCAAGGACAGGGGGCCCAAGAGACCCAGTACTTC.

This chain joins TRBV27 and TRBJ1-2; D uncertain. CDR3 size: 13 residues. Trimming left V 3 bases short and J 3 bases short, with 8 bases between. Germline V gene lookup returns CDR1 MNHEY and CDR2 SMNVEV (reference sequence). In nucleotides, the CDR3 is TGTGCCAGCAGTTTCCTAGGAGACTATGGCTACACCTTC. This sequence encodes CASSFLGDYGYTF.

The rearrangement links TRBV7-2 to TRBJ2-7; the match to TRBD1 covers 7 bases. The V and J ends lost 7 bases and 4 bases, in that order; junction bases with no gene match: 7. CDR3 length: 13 amino acids. Looked up from germline, CDR1 is SGHTA and CDR2 is FQGNSA. The CDR3 DNA is TGTGCCAGCACGACAGGGTTAGGATACGAGCAGTACTTC. It codes for CASTTGLGYEQYF.

In DNA, the CDR3 is TGTGCCAGCAGTCCCAGACAGGGTGGTGTGTGGGACACTGAAGCTTTCTTT. Translation gives CASSPRQGGVWDTEAFF. The chain is built from TRBV27 and TRBJ1-1; 7 bases fit TRBD1. CDR3 size: 17 residues. Germline values: CDR1 MNHEY, CDR2 SMNVEV (reference sequence). The J segment lost 3 bases and the V segment lost 5 bases, leaving 15 bases of the junction unmatched.

Note on this clone: It is unclear where the CDR3 begins or ends on the DNA, so no DNA is shown, and the CDR3 is as TCRdb lists it. CDR3 protein: CASTSGLEQFF. The V call is TRBV19, the J call TRBJ2-1; the tabulated D call, TRBD2, remains unverified against the DNA. The CDR3 length equals 11 residues, ends included. Germline values: CDR1 LNHDA, CDR2 SQIVND (reference sequence).

This clone was detected a few times. The chain couples TRBV6-5 to TRBJ1-2; D not certain. The germline V and J ends were trimmed by 6 bases and 8 bases, with 22 bases remaining between them. Germline CDR1 MNHEY, CDR2 SVGAGI. This CDR3 comprises 15 residues. In nucleotides, the CDR3 is TGTGCCAGCAGCCAGGAGGGATCTAGGACGAGAGGCTACACCTTC. As protein: CASSQEGSRTRGYTF.

This chain joins TRBV20-1 and TRBJ1-1; the D gene is possibly TRBD1 (5 bases). Per the germline V gene, CDR1 is DFQATT and CDR2 is SNEGSKA (reference sequence). The length of the CDR3 is 11 residues. Trimming took off 6 bases at V and 9 bases at J, with 14 bases between the two ends. The CDR3 loop reads CSARQPGKAFF. For the CDR3, the DNA is TGCAGTGCCAGACAGCCAGGGAAAGCTTTCTTT.

This clone was recorded only once. The V gene is TRBV4-2, the J gene TRBJ2-1; 7 bases agree with TRBD2. Per germline, CDR1 LGHNA and CDR2 YNFKEQ. The CDR3 runs 15 residues. With V trimmed by 1 base and J by 7 bases, 7 bases remained unmatched. In nucleotides, the CDR3 is TGTGCCAGCAGCCAAGTCCAGACTAGCACAAATGAGCAGTTCTTC. Amino acid sequence: CASSQVQTSTNEQFF.

This chain uses TRBV2 with TRBJ1-2; D remains ambiguous. V was cut by 0 bases and J by 6 bases, with 8 bases left in between. Per germline, CDR1 SNHLY and CDR2 FYNNEI. This CDR3 has 13 residues. CDR3 coding DNA: TGTGCCAGCAGTGAAGCCCCTCGGGATGGCTACACCTTC. Translation gives CASSEAPRDGYTF.

The gene calls are TRBV15 and TRBJ1-3; tentatively, D is TRBD1 (5 bases). V lost 5 bases and J 0 bases, leaving 11 bases between the germline ends. Germline-derived CDR1 and CDR2 are LNHNV and YYDKDF (reference sequence). The CDR3 is 15 amino acids. Written as DNA, the CDR3 is TGTGCCACCAGCGTCAGGGTTCTCTCTGGAAACACCATATATTTT. This gives the protein CATSVRVLSGNTIYF.

This chain joins TRBV5-6 and TRBJ2-3; 9 bases map to TRBD2. This CDR3 is built from 15 residues. The germline CDR1 and CDR2 sequences are SGHDT and YYEEEE. V lost 4 bases, J lost 0 bases, and 3 bases stayed unmatched. As DNA, the CDR3 is TGTGCCAGCAGCACGCTAGCGGGAAGCACAGATACGCAGTATTTT. Amino acids: CASSTLAGSTDTQYF.

This chain uses TRBV28 with TRBJ1-2; 10 bases map to TRBD1. With 1 base clipped from V and 7 bases from J, the junction kept 9 bases outside the gene matches. The CDR3 covers 16 residues. Germline V gene lookup returns CDR1 MDHEN and CDR2 SYDVKM. The CDR3 DNA reads TGTGCCAGCAGTTTATTGTCGGGGACAGGGGTTAGTGGCTACACCTTC. Amino acids: CASSLLSGTGVSGYTF.

The chain is built from TRBV7-9 and TRBJ1-1; no definite D call. Germline V CDR1 and CDR2: SEHNR, FQNEAQ (reference sequence). The CDR3 has 15 residues. Trimming removed 1 base from V and 2 bases from J, with 11 bases in between. CDR3 in amino acids: CASSLVEGSNTEAFF. The CDR3 coding sequence is TGTGCCAGCAGCTTAGTAGAGGGATCAAACACTGAAGCTTTCTTT.

This chain connects TRBV14 to TRBJ2-3; 11 nucleotides line up with TRBD2. Looked up from germline, CDR1 is SGHDN and CDR2 is FVKESK. J lost 1 base, V lost 1 base, and 4 bases had no gene match. This CDR3 region has 17 residues. The CDR3 reads CASSQVWTSGRTDTQYF. The CDR3 DNA reads as TGTGCCAGCAGCCAAGTCTGGACTAGCGGGCGCACAGATACGCAGTATTTT.

The chain employs TRBV19 and TRBJ1-2, with TRBD1 matching 9 bases. The CDR3 length is 15 residues. The germline gives CDR1 LNHDA, CDR2 SQIVND (reference sequence). The junction had 8 bases not matched to a gene; V was cut back by 4 bases and J by 5 bases. CDR3 sequence: CASSTPGQGTYGYTF. CDR3 coding DNA: TGTGCCAGTAGTACCCCGGGACAGGGAACATATGGCTACACCTTC.

The chain links TRBV10-1 to TRBJ1-2, with D perhaps matching TRBD1 (6 bases). The CDR3 contains 14 residues. Trimming shortened V by 7 bases and J by 0 bases, and 12 bases separated the two germline ends. CDR1 WNHNN and CDR2 SYGVQD come from the germline V gene (reference sequence). This chain's CDR3 is CASTRDNTNYGYTF. The DNA of the CDR3 is TGCGCCAGCACCCGGGACAACACTAACTATGGCTACACCTTC.

This chain joins TRBV11-3 and TRBJ2-5; D unclear. This CDR3 contains 13 residues. The V end was cut by 1 base, the J end by 7 bases, with 10 bases between. Germline-derived CDR1 and CDR2 are SGHNT and YENEEA. The CDR3 region has the DNA TGTGCCAGCAGCTTAGGCGTACTCGGGACCCAGTACTTC. Protein: CASSLGVLGTQYF.

V gene TRBV5-1 combines with J gene TRBJ1-5; D is unresolved. This CDR3 is built from 13 residues. V lost 0 bases to trimming and J lost 6 bases, with 7 bases between them. CDR1 and CDR2 (germline): SGHRS, YFSETQ. The CDR3 DNA sequence: TGCGCCAGCAGCTTGGGAGGGAGTCAGCCCCAGCATTTT. Encoded protein: CASSLGGSQPQHF.

The V and J genes are TRBV21-1 and TRBJ1-1; TRBD1 reflects the table's D call only, with no check against the DNA. TRBV21-1 is designated a pseudogene. The CDR3 covers 14 residues. The chain's CDR3 is CASSKGPGETEAFF. The CDR3 nucleotides are TGTGCCAGCAGCAAAGGACCAGGGGAGACTGAAGCTTTCTTT.

V gene TRBV18 combines with J gene TRBJ2-3; D is unresolved. CDR1 and CDR2 from the germline V gene are KGHSH and LQKENI. V gave up 2 bases and J gave up 0 bases, with 6 bases separating them. The length of the CDR3 is 14 residues. CDR3 protein: CASSPTGSTDTQYF. CDR3 bases: TGTGCCAGCTCACCAACCGGGAGCACAGATACGCAGTATTTT.

DNA of the CDR3: TGTGCCAGCAGCTTATTGCGTCCGGGAGTCTCCCATTACGAGCAGTACTTC. Protein product: CASSLLRPGVSHYEQYF. This sequence joins TRBV7-2 and TRBJ2-7; D is perhaps TRBD2 (6 bases). V was clipped by 2 bases and J by 4 bases, with 21 bases between them. Germline V gene sequence: CDR1 SGHTA, CDR2 FQGNSA. The CDR3 totals 17 residues.

The chain combines TRBV7-2 with TRBJ2-5, with 10 bases fitting TRBD2. The CDR3 runs 13 residues. Germline loops: CDR1 SGHTA, CDR2 FQGNSA. The V gene end was trimmed by 5 bases and the J gene end by 5 bases; junction bases not matched to a gene: 2. The CDR3 reads CASSRLAGETQYF. For the CDR3, the DNA is TGTGCCAGCAGCCGACTAGCGGGCGAGACCCAGTACTTC.

V and J are TRBV18 and TRBJ1-5; 8 nucleotides agree with TRBD1. Germline V lookup: CDR1 KGHSH, CDR2 LQKENI. This CDR3 is 16 amino acids long. With V trimmed by 4 bases and J by 6 bases, 11 bases remained unmatched. The DNA of the CDR3 is TGTGCCAGCTCACGATCGGACAGGGTAAATCGTCAGCCCCAGCATTTT. This translates into CASSRSDRVNRQPQHF.

In regard to this clone: A read error may produce the germline difference seen at one junction end. This chain joins TRBV2 and TRBJ2-2; D possibly corresponds to TRBD2 (6 bases). The germline V gene encodes CDR1 SNHLY and CDR2 FYNNEI. The CDR3 length is 15 residues. Here the CDR3 reads CATRPGLAKTGELFF. The CDR3 nucleotides are TGTGCCACCCGGCCGGGGCTAGCGAAAACCGGGGAGCTGTTTTTT. Full variable domain (missing parts from reference TRBV2 and TRBJ2-2): EPEVTQTPSHQVTQMGQEVILRCVPISNHLYFYWYRQILGQKVEFLVSFYNNEISEKSEIFDDQFSVERPDGSNFTLKIRSTKLEDSAMYFCATRPGLAKTGELFFGEGSRLTVL.

The V and J genes are TRBV7-2 and TRBJ1-2; D is possibly TRBD1 (5 bases). There are 12 residues in the CDR3. Germline CDR1 is SGHTA and CDR2 is FQGNSA. The germline V and J ends were trimmed by 6 bases and 13 bases, with 18 bases remaining between them. The CDR3 loop reads CASRKLTDEITF. The CDR3 DNA is TGTGCCAGCAGAAAGCTGACAGATGAAATCACCTTC.

The rearrangement uses TRBV9 and TRBJ2-6, with D possibly TRBD1 on 8 matching bases. Germline values: CDR1 SGDLS, CDR2 YYNGEE. This CDR3 spans 17 amino acids. The V end was cut by 3 bases, the J end by 4 bases, with 17 bases between. The CDR3 DNA is TGTGCCAGCAGCGGAAGACAGGGGAGGGTGGGGGCCAACGTCCTGACTTTC. Amino acid sequence: CASSGRQGRVGANVLTF.

CDR3: CASSTTGLTEAFF. CDR3 sequence (DNA): TGTGCCAGTAGTACGACAGGGCTCACTGAAGCTTTCTTT. The chain links TRBV19 to TRBJ1-1, with 7 bases aligning to TRBD1. CDR1 is LNHDA and CDR2 is SQIVND in the germline V gene (reference sequence). The J segment lost 4 bases and the V segment lost 4 bases, leaving 3 bases of the junction unmatched. This CDR3 has 13 residues.

The rearrangement links TRBV7-9 to TRBJ2-7; D is unresolved. This CDR3 spans 15 amino acids. V lost 4 bases and J lost 1, with 14 bases in between. Germline V CDR1 and CDR2: SEHNR, FQNEAQ (reference sequence). The CDR3 DNA follows: TGTGCCAGCAGCTCCGCCCACAGTGGTTCCTACGAGCAGTACTTC. The encoded protein is CASSSAHSGSYEQYF.